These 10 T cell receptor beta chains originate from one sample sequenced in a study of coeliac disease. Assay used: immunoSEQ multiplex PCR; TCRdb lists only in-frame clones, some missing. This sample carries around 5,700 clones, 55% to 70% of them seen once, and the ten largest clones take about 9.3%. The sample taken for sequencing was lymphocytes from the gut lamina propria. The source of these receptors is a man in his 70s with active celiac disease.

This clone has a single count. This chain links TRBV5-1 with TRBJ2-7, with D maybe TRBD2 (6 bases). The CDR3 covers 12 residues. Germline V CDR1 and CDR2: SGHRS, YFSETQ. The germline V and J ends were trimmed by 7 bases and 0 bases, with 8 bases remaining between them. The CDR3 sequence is CASGGASYEQYF. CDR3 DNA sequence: TGCGCCAGCGGAGGGGCCTCCTACGAGCAGTACTTC.

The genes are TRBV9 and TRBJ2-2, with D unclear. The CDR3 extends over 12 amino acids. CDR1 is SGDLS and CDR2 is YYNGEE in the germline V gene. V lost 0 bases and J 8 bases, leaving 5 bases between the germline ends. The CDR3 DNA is TGTGCCAGCAGCGTAGTTCCGGGGGAGCTGTTTTTT. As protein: CASSVVPGELFF. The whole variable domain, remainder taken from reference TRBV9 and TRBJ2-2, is DSGVTQTPKHLITATGQRVTLRCSPRSGDLSVYWYQQSLDQGLQFLIQYYNGEERAKGNILERFSAQQFPDLHSELNLSSLELGDSALYFCASSVVPGELFFGEGSRLTVL.

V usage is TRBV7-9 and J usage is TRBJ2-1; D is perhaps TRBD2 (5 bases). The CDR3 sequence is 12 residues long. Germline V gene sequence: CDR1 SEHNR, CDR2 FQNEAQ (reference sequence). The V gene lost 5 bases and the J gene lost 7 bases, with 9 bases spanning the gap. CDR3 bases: TGTGCCAGCAGCGCCCCGGGGAATGAGCAGTTCTTC. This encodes CASSAPGNEQFF.

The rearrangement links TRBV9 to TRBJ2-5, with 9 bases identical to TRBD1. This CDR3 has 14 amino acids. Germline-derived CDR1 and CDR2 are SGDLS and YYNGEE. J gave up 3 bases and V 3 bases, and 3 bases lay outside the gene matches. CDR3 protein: CASSATGGKETQYF. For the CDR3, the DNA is TGTGCCAGCAGCGCTACAGGGGGCAAAGAGACCCAGTACTTC.

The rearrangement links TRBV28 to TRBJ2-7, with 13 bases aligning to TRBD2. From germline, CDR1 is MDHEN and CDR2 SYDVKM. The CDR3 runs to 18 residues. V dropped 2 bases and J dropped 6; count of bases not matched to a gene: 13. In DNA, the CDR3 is TGTGCCAGCAGTTTAACCCCGCCGGGACTAGCGGGGCGGGGCGAGCAGTACTTC. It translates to CASSLTPPGLAGRGEQYF.

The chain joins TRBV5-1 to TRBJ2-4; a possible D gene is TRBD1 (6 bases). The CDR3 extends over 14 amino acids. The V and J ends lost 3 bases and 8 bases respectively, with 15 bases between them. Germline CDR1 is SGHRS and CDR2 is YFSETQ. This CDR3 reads CASSWGQSGDIQYF. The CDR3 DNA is TGCGCCAGCAGCTGGGGGCAGTCTGGGGACATTCAGTACTTC.

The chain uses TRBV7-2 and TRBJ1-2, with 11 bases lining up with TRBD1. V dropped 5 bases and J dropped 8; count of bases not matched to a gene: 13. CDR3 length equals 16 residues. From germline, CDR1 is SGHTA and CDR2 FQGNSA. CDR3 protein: CASSDWTGGDVGGYTF. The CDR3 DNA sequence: TGTGCCAGCAGCGATTGGACAGGGGGCGATGTTGGGGGCTACACCTTC.

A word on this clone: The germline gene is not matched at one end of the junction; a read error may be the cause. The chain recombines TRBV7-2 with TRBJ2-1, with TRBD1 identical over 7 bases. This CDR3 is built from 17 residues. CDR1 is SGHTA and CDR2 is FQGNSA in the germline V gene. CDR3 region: CANSLRVTRQGTNEQFF. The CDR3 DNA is TGTGCCAACAGCTTAAGGGTCACCAGACAGGGAACCAATGAGCAGTTCTTC.

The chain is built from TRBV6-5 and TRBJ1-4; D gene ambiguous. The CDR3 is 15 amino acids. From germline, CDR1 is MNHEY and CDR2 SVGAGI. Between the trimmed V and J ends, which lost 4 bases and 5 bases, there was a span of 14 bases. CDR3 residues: CASSFQRTSNEKLFF. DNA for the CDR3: TGTGCCAGCAGTTTTCAGCGGACTTCGAATGAAAAACTGTTTTTT.

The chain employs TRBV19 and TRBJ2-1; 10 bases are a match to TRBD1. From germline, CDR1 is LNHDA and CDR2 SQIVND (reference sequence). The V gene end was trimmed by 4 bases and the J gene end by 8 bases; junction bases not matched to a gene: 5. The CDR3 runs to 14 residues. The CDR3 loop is CASSRQGAMDEQFF. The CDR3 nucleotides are TGTGCCAGTAGTAGACAGGGGGCTATGGATGAGCAGTTCTTC. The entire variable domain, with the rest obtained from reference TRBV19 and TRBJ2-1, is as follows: DGGITQSPKYLFRKEGQNVTLSCEQNLNHDAMYWYRQDPGQGLRLIYYSQIVNDFQKGDIAEGYSVSREKKESFPLTVTSAQKNPTAFYLCASSRQGAMDEQFFGPGTRLTVL.